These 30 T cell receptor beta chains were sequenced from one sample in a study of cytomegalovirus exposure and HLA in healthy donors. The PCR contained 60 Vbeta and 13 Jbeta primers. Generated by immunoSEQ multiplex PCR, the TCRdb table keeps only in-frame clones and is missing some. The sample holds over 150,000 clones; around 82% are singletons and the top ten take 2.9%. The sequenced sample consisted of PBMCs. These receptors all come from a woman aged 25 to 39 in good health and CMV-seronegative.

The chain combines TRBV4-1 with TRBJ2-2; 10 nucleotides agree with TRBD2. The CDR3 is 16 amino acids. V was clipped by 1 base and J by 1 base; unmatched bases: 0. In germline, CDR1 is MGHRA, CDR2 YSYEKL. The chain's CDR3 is CASSQGLAGNTGELFF. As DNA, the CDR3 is TGCGCCAGCAGCCAAGGACTAGCGGGGAACACCGGGGAGCTGTTTTTT.

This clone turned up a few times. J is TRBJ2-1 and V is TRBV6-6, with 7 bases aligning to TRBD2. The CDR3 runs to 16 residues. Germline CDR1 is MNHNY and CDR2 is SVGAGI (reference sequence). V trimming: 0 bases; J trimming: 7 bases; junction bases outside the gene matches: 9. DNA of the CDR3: TGTGCCAGCAGTTACTCGCTGGGGCTAGCGGCGAATGAGCAGTTCTTC. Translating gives CASSYSLGLAANEQFF.

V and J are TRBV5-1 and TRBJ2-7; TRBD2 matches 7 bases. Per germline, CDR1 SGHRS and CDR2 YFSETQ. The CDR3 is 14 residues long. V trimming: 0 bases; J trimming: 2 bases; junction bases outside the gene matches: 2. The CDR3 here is CASSLASGPYEQYF. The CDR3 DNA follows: TGCGCCAGCAGCTTGGCTAGCGGCCCCTACGAGCAGTACTTC.

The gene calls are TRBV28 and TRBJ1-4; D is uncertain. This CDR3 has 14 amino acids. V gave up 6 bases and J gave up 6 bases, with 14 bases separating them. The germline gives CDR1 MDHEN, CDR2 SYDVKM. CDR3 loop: CASSPGSEDEKLFF. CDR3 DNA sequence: TGTGCCAGCAGCCCCGGGTCCGAAGATGAAAAACTGTTTTTT. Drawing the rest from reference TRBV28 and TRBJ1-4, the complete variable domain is DVKVTQSSRYLVKRTGEKVFLECVQDMDHENMFWYRQDPGLGLRLIYFSYDVKMKEKGDIPEGYSVSREKKERFSLILESASTNQTSMYLCASSPGSEDEKLFFGSGTQLSVL.

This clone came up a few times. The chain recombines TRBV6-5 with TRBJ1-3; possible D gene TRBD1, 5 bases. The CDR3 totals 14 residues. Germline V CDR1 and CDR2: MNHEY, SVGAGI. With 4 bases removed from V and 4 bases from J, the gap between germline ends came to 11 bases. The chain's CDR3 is CASSFLDRGNTIYF. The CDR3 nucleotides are TGTGCCAGCAGTTTCCTAGACAGAGGAAACACCATATATTTT.

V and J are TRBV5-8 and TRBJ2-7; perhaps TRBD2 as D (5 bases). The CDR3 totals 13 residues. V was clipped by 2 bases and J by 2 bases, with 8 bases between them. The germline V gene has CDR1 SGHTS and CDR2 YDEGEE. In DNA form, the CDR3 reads TGTGCCAGCAGCTTTGGACTGACCTACGAGCAGTACTTC. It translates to CASSFGLTYEQYF.

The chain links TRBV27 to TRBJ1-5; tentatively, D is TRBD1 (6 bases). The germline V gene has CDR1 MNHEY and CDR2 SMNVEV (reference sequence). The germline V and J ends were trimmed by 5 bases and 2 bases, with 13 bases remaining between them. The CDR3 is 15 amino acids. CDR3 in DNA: TGTGCCAGCAGTCCTTGGACAGAAGGCAATCAGCCCCAGCATTTT. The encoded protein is CASSPWTEGNQPQHF.

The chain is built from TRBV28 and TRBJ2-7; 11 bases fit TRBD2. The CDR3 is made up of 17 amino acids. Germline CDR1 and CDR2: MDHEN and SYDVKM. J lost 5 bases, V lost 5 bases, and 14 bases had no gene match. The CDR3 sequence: CASSMDSGGGAQDEQYF. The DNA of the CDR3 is TGTGCCAGCAGTATGGATAGCGGGGGGGGCGCCCAGGACGAGCAGTACTTC.

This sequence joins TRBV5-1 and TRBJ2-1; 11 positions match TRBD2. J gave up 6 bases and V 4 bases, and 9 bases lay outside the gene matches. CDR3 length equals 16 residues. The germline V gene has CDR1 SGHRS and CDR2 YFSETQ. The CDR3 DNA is TGCGCCAGCAGCCCGAATAGCGGGGGGGCCTCCAATGAGCAGTTCTTC. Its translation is CASSPNSGGASNEQFF. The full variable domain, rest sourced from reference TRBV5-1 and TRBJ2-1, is KAGVTQTPRYLIKTRGQQVTLSCSPISGHRSVSWYQQTPGQGLQFLFEYFSETQRNKGNFPGRFSGRQFSNSRSEMNVSTLELGDSALYLCASSPNSGGASNEQFFGPGTRLTVL.

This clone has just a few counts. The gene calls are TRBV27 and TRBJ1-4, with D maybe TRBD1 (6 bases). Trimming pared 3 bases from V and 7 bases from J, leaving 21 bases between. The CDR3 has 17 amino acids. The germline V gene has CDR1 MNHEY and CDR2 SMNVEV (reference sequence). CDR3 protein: CASSLGTRRTGSEKLFF. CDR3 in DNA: TGTGCCAGCAGTTTGGGGACAAGACGGACGGGAAGTGAAAAACTGTTTTTT.

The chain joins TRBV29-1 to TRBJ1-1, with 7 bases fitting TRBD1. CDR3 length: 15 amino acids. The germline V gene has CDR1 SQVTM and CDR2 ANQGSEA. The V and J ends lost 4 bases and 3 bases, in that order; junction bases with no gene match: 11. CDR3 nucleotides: TGCAGCGTTGTACTGGCAGGGGGACAGTACACTGAAGCTTTCTTT. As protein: CSVVLAGGQYTEAFF.

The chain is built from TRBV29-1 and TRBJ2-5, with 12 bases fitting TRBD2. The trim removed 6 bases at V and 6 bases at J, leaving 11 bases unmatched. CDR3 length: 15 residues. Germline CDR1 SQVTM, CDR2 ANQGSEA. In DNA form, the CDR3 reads TGCAGCGTCGGACATCGACTAGCGGGGGTGAAGACCCAGTACTTC. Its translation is CSVGHRLAGVKTQYF.

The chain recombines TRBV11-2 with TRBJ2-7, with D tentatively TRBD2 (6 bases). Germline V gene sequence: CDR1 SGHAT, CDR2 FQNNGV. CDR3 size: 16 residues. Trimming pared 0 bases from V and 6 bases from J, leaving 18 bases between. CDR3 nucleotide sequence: TGTGCCAGCAGCTTAGAATGGCGGGGTCTGACCGGCGAGCAGTACTTC. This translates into CASSLEWRGLTGEQYF.

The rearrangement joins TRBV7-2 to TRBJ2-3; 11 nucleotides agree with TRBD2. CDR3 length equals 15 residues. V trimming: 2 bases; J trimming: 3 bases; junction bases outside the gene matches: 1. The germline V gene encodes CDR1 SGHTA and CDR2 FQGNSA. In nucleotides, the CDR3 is TGTGCCAGCAGCTTAACTAGCGGGAGTACAGATACGCAGTATTTT. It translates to CASSLTSGSTDTQYF.

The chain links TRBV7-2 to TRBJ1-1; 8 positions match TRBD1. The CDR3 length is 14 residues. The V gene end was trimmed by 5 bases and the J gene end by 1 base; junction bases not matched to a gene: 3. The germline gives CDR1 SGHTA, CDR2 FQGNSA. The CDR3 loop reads CASSRTGTNTEAFF. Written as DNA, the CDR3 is TGTGCCAGCAGCCGGACAGGGACGAACACTGAAGCTTTCTTT.

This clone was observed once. The CDR3 DNA reads TGCGCCAGCAGCCAAAACAGGGGCATAGGGGGCGGCTACACCTTC. It is translated as CASSQNRGIGGGYTF. This chain links TRBV4-1 with TRBJ1-2, with 7 bases aligning to TRBD1. CDR1 and CDR2 (germline): MGHRA, YSYEKL. Trimming took 2 bases from V and 8 from J; bases not matched to a gene: 11. This CDR3 is 15 amino acids long.

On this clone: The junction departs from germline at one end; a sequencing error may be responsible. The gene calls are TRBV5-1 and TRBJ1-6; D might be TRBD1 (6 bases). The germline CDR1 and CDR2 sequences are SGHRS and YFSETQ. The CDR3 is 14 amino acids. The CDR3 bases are TGCGCCAGCAGCTCGGGGACACAGCGTTCACCCCCCCACTTT. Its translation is CASSSGTQRSPPHF.

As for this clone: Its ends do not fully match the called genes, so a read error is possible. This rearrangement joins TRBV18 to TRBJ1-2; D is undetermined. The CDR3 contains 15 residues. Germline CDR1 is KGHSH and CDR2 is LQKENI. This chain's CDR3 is CASSPPSRRNYGYPF. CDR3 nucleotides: TGTGCCAGCTCACCACCTAGTAGAAGAAACTATGGCTACCCCTTC.

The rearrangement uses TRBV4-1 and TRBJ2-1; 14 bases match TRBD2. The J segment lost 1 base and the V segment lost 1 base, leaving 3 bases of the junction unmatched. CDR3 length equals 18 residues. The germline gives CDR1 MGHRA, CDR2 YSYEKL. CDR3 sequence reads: CASSQGGLAGGSYNEQFF. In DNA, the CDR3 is TGCGCCAGCAGCCAAGGCGGACTAGCGGGGGGTTCCTACAATGAGCAGTTCTTC.

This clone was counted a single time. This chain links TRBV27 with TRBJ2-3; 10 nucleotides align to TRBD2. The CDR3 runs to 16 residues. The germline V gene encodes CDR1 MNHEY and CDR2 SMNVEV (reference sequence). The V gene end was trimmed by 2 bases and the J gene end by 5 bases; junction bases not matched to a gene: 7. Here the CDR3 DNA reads TGTGCCAGCAGTTTAACGGCTAGCGGGAGTGTAGATACGCAGTATTTT. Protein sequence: CASSLTASGSVDTQYF.

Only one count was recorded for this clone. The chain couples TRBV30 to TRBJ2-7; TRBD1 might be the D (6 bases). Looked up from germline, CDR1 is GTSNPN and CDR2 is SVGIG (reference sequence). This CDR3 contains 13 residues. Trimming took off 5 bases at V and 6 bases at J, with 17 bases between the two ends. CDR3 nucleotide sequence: TGTGCCTGGCAGGGGTTTCTGGGGTTCGAGCAGTACTTC. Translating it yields CAWQGFLGFEQYF.

The CDR3 DNA reads TGTGCCATCAGCTCACAGGGGGCGGACGTGGCTTTCTTT. Translated, it gives CAISSQGADVAFF. This sequence joins TRBV10-3 and TRBJ1-1; TRBD1 aligns across 9 bases. The CDR3 is 13 residues long. Germline CDR1 reads ENHRY; CDR2 reads SYGVKD. V gave up 6 bases and J gave up 11 bases; unmatched junction bases: 10.

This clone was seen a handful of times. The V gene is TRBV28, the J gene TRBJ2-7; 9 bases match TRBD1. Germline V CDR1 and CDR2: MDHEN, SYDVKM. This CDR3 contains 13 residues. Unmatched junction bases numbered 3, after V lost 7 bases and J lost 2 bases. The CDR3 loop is CASTGQGTYEQYF. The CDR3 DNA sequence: TGTGCCAGCACGGGACAGGGAACCTACGAGCAGTACTTC.

The CDR3 nucleotides read TGCAGCGTTGAAGCCGCAGAAGAGACCCAGTACTTC. It specifies CSVEAAEETQYF. The rearrangement joins TRBV29-1 to TRBJ2-5; D is ambiguous. The germline V and J ends were trimmed by 1 base and 3 bases, with 6 bases remaining between them. In germline, CDR1 is SQVTM, CDR2 ANQGSEA. This CDR3 comprises 12 residues.

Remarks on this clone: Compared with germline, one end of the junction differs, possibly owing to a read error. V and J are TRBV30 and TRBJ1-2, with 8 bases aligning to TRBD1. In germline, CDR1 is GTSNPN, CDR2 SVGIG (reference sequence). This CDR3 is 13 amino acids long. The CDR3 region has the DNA TGTGCCTGGAGTAAGGACAGGGTCTATGGCTACCCCTTC. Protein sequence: CAWSKDRVYGYPF.

For the CDR3, the DNA is TGTGCCAGCAGCACACAGACAGGGATCACTGAAGCTTTCTTT. Protein sequence: CASSTQTGITEAFF. The chain recombines TRBV5-6 with TRBJ1-1, with 7 bases aligning to TRBD1. This CDR3 has 14 residues. Per the germline V gene, CDR1 is SGHDT and CDR2 is YYEEEE. J gave up 4 bases and V 4 bases, and 7 bases lay outside the gene matches.

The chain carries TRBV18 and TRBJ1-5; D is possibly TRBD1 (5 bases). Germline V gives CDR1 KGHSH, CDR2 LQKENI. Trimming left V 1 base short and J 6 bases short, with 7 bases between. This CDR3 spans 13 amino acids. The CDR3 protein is CASSPQGIQPQHF. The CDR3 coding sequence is TGTGCCAGCTCACCACAGGGGATTCAGCCCCAGCATTTT. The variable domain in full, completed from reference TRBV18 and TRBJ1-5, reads NAGVMQNPRHLVRRRGQEARLRCSPMKGHSHVYWYRQLPEEGLKFMVYLQKENIIDESGMPKERFSAEFPKEGPSILRIQQVVRGDSAAYFCASSPQGIQPQHFGDGTRLSIL.

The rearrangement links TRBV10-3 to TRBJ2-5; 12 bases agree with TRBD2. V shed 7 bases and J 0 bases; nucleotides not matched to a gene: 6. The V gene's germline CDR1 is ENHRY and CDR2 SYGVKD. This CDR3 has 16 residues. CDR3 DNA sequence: TGTGCCATCAATGGAACTAGCGGGGGGTACCAAGAGACCCAGTACTTC. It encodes CAINGTSGGYQETQYF.

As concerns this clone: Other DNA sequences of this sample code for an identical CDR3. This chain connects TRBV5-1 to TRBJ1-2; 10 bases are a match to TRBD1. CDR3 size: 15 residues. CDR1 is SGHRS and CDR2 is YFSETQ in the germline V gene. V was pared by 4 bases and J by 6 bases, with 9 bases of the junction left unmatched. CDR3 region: CASSPQTGGPHGYTF. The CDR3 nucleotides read TGCGCCAGCAGCCCCCAGACAGGGGGCCCCCATGGCTACACCTTC.

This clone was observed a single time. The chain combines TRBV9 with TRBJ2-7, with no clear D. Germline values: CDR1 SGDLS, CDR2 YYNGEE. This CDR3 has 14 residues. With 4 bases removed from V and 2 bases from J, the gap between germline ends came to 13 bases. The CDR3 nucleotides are TGTGCCAGCAGCCCCTTCGTTAATCCCTACGAGCAGTACTTC. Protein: CASSPFVNPYEQYF.